This T cell receptor beta chain was retrieved from a study of beta chain features in type 1 diabetes. Study at large: Analysis included over 100,000,000 sorted cells drawn from all samples. Study-level points and caveats: There were fewer insertions and more deletions at the VDJ junctions of type 1 diabetes patients.

Expressed TCRB transcripts were sequenced because the isolated RNA had all been reverse transcribed beforehand. Here immunoSEQ multiplex PCR was the method, and the copy in TCRdb shows in-frame clones only, minus some. Altogether 330,000 or so clones are present, roughly 15% being singletons, with the ten largest covering more than 6.5%. The CDR3 contains 15 residues. V lost 6 bases and J 5 bases, leaving 16 bases between the germline ends. Germline V CDR1 and CDR2: SNHLY, FYNNEI. Isolation of CD4+ naive, central memory, regulatory and stem cell-like memory cells was achieved by sorting via CD45RO/CCR7/CD25/CD127/CD95/CD27. All of the sorted populations showed purity greater than 98%. In this sample, this clone turned up a few times. Its antigen is as yet unknown.

This chain joins TRBV2 and TRBJ2-2, with a possible D match to TRBD2 (6 bases). What was sequenced was central memory CD4+ T cells from blood. This receptor was obtained from a man aged 30 to 45 in good health. In DNA, the CDR3 is TGTGCCAGCAGCGGGGACTCCGTGGGGACCGGGGAGCTGTTTTTT. Protein sequence: CASSGDSVGTGELFF. Full variable domain (outside the CDR3, taken from reference TRBV2 and TRBJ2-2): EPEVTQTPSHQVTQMGQEVILRCVPISNHLYFYWYRQILGQKVEFLVSFYNNEISEKSEIFDDQFSVERPDGSNFTLKIRSTKLEDSAMYFCASSGDSVGTGELFFGEGSRLTVL.